The clone carrying this T cell receptor beta chain was counted only a few times. The antigen is unknown. Attachment of unique molecular identifiers to individual cDNA molecules was performed. MiXCR, applied by TCRdb to the 5' RACE reads, yields one record per CDR3 protein. The sample has 80,000 to 100,000 distinct CDR3 sequences, approximately 9.9% seen once. These data belong to a study of early T cells in non-severe SARS-CoV-2 infection. Overall study: Alpha and beta chains were unpaired, from unsorted whole-blood bulk RNA. General observations from the study: Private and CD4 specificities were missed by VDJdb matching, which favored anti-spike CD8 responses.

J gave up 6 bases and V 3 bases, and 8 bases lay outside the gene matches. This CDR3 is built from 14 residues. Germline CDR1 GTSNPN, CDR2 SVGIG (reference sequence). Material: whole blood, obtained at baseline. The TCR was taken from an adult who was a healthcare worker with PCR-confirmed SARS-CoV-2 infection or an uninfected control (not recorded which). The gene calls are TRBV30 and TRBJ2-5; 9 bases are shared with TRBD2. CDR3 in amino acids: CAWRKESGRQTQYF. The CDR3 bases are TGTGCCTGGAGGAAGGAGAGCGGGAGGCAGACCCAGTACTTC.